The rows below give T cell receptor beta chains drawn from one sample of a study of shared clonotypes between healthy human individuals. Sequencing used immunoSEQ multiplex PCR; TCRdb keeps in-frame clones, though not all of them. The table shows hundreds of thousands of clones, with around 78% occurring only once. Sequences were obtained from memory CD4+ T cells sorted from blood. Receptors originate from a woman under 40 in good health. The CDR3 runs from the conserved cysteine through the conserved F or W. Each record gives: clone size, D gene, V gene, J gene, CDR3 protein, CDR3 DNA. A D gene is named only where the DNA matches it firmly. Not all rows give a size; the values are once, few, many and, for expanded clones, a class.

.	.	TRBV11-1	TRBJ1-1	CASSLASQSTEAFF	TGTGCCAGCAGCTTAGCGTCACAGAGCACTGAAGCTTTCTTT
few	.	TRBV5-1	TRBJ1-4	CASSGGSVTNEKLFF	TGCGCCAGCAGCGGAGGGAGTGTGACTAATGAAAAACTGTTTTTT
.	.	TRBV5-4	TRBJ2-5	CASSLGKLGIQETQYF	TGTGCCAGCAGCTTGGGAAAACTAGGCATACAAGAGACCCAGTACTTC
.	.	TRBV7-8	TRBJ1-2	CASSLAPGPTTYGYTF	TGTGCCAGCAGCTTAGCCCCTGGGCCAACTACATATGGCTACACCTTC
.	.	TRBV5-3	TRBJ2-1	CASNSADAPYNEQFF	TGTGCCAGCAACTCGGCAGACGCACCCTACAATGAGCAGTTCTTC
once	.	TRBV7-3	TRBJ1-2	CASSLNQGTTEGYTF	TGTGCCAGCAGCTTAAACCAGGGGACCACAGAGGGCTACACCTTC
once	TRBD2	TRBV6-1	TRBJ2-3	CASSRLAGVTDTQYF	TGTGCCAGCAGCAGACTAGCGGGAGTTACAGATACGCAGTATTTT
.	.	TRBV19	TRBJ1-5	CASSIGGRAQGLSNQPQHF	TGTGCCAGTAGTATCGGGGGGCGCGCACAGGGCCTTAGCAATCAGCCCCAGCATTTT
.	.	TRBV28	TRBJ1-1	CASSHYINNRAQAFF	TGTGCCAGCAGCCATTACATAAATAACAGGGCCCAAGCTTTCTTT
.	.	TRBV5-1	TRBJ1-1	CASSLRGQTTEAFF	TGCGCCAGCAGCTTGAGAGGCCAGACCACTGAAGCTTTCTTT
.	.	TRBV7-2	TRBJ1-1	CASSSSRGAYTEAFF	TGTGCCAGCAGCTCATCTCGTGGGGCATATACTGAAGCTTTCTTT
.	.	TRBV19	TRBJ1-1	CASSIRGGSEAFF	TGTGCCAGTAGTATCAGGGGAGGTTCTGAAGCTTTCTTT
.	TRBD2	TRBV7-9	TRBJ2-7	CASSTSGRYSYEQYF	TGTGCCAGCAGCACTAGCGGGAGATACTCCTACGAGCAGTACTTC
.	TRBD2	TRBV25-1	TRBJ2-7	CASSPTSGTGEQYF	TGTGCCAGCAGCCCAACTAGCGGAACAGGCGAGCAGTACTTC
.	.	TRBV7-2	TRBJ1-1	CASSPWTAEAFF	TGTGCCAGCAGCCCCTGGACAGCTGAAGCTTTCTTT
.	TRBD2	TRBV7-6	TRBJ2-3	CASSLAGRGDTDTQYF	TGTGCCAGCAGCTTAGCCGGGCGGGGGGACACAGATACGCAGTATTTT
.	.	TRBV7-2	TRBJ1-3	CASSFGRENTIYF	TGTGCCAGCAGCTTTGGCAGGGAGAACACCATATATTTT
.	TRBD1	TRBV4-2	TRBJ1-4	CASSRPTGGYEKLFF	TGTGCCAGCAGCCGACCGACAGGGGGATATGAAAAACTGTTTTTT
.	.	TRBV19	TRBJ2-3	CASSGVVGDTQYF	TGTGCCAGTAGTGGGGTAGTGGGAGATACGCAGTATTTT
.	.	TRBV6-5	TRBJ2-3	CASTRSATDTQYF	TGTGCCAGCACTAGGTCCGCCACAGATACGCAGTATTTT
.	.	TRBV5-6	TRBJ2-1	CASSLGRLSYNEQFF	TGTGCCAGCAGCTTGGGGCGATTATCCTACAATGAGCAGTTCTTC
many	TRBD2	TRBV11-2	TRBJ2-7	CASSLARAGGRSEQYF	TGTGCCAGCAGCTTAGCACGGGCGGGAGGGCGGAGCGAGCAGTACTTC